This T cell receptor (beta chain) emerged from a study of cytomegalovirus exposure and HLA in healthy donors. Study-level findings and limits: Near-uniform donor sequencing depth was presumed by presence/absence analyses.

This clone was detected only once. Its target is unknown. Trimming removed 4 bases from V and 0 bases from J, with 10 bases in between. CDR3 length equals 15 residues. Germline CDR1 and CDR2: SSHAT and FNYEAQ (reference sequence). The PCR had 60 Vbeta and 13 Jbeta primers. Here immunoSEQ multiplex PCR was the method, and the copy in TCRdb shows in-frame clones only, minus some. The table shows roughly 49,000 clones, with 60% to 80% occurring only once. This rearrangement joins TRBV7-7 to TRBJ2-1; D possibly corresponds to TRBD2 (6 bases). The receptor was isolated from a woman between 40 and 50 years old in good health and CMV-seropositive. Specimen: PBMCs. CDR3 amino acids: CASSSGDFSYNEQFF. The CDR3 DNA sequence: TGTGCCAGCAGCTCGGGGGACTTCTCCTACAATGAGCAGTTCTTC.